The 25 T cell receptor beta chains below were found in one sample sequenced in a study of identical twins. TCRdb redid the calling of the 5' RACE reads with MiXCR, one entry per CDR3 protein. Here the sample spans hundreds of thousands of distinct CDR3 sequences, about 12% being singletons. This same sample was also taken into another study, of yellow fever vaccine responses in identical twins.

Sequencing was carried out using PBMCs. Receptor source: a woman between 18 and 30 years old in good health.

The chain recombines TRBV12-3 or TRBV12-4 with TRBJ2-7; the match to TRBD2 covers 8 bases. V lost 7 bases, J lost 0 bases, and 8 bases stayed unmatched. This CDR3 has 15 residues. The CDR3 region has the DNA TGTGCCAGCACCTCTAGCGGGCTGCACTCCTACGAGCAGTACTTC. Protein: CASTSSGLHSYEQYF.

The chain carries TRBV20-1 and TRBJ2-7; D unresolved. The CDR3 runs 12 residues. From germline, CDR1 is DFQATT and CDR2 SNEGSKA (reference sequence). The V end was cut by 6 bases, the J end by 2 bases, with 11 bases between. CDR3 sequence (DNA): TGCAGTGCGCGCTCGGAACCCTACGAGCAGTACTTC. Its protein is CSARSEPYEQYF.

The rearrangement joins TRBV5-8 to TRBJ2-7; unclear D gene. Trimming cost V 2 bases and J 3 bases, with 18 bases left between them. This CDR3 has 16 amino acids. Germline V gives CDR1 SGHTS, CDR2 YDEGEE. The CDR3 spells CASSFGSGQVGYEQYV. CDR3 bases: TGTGCCAGCAGCTTTGGTTCCGGCCAGGTGGGCTACGAGCAGTACGTC.

Ten or more counts support this clonotype. This chain joins TRBV12-5 and TRBJ2-1, with D unresolved. Per the germline V gene, CDR1 is LGHNT and CDR2 is FRNRAP. V lost 7 bases and J lost 5, with 15 bases in between. The CDR3 loop spans 14 amino acids. The CDR3 DNA reads as TGTGCTAGTGCCCCGGAATTAAATGACAATGAGCAGTTCTTC. Amino acids: CASAPELNDNEQFF.

The rearrangement links TRBV12-3 or TRBV12-4 to TRBJ1-1; TRBD1 aligns across 7 bases. After removal of 4 bases from V and 1 base from J, the junction contained 6 bases not matched to a gene. The CDR3 runs 15 residues. The CDR3 here is CASSSRGTANTEAFF. The CDR3 bases are TGTGCCAGCAGTTCGCGGGGGACAGCGAACACTGAAGCTTTCTTT.

This clonotype has a count of ten or more. V and J are TRBV6-5 and TRBJ1-2, with D maybe TRBD1 (5 bases). Trimming left V 10 bases short and J 5 bases short, with 14 bases between. Germline V gene sequence: CDR1 MNHEY, CDR2 SVGAGI. CDR3 length: 12 residues. In DNA form, the CDR3 reads TGTGCCACCACCAGGGCGGGATATGGCTACACCTTC. Encoded protein: CATTRAGYGYTF.

This clonotype appeared a few times. The CDR3 sequence is CASSLPRTQSTDTQYF. CDR3 bases: TGTGCCAGCAGCCTCCCTCGGACCCAGAGCACAGATACGCAGTATTTT. The V and J genes are TRBV3-1 and TRBJ2-3, with D unresolved. V lost 4 bases and J lost 0, with 14 bases in between. CDR1 and CDR2 from the germline V gene are LGHDT and YNNKEL (reference sequence). This CDR3 spans 16 amino acids.

This clonotype turned up a few times. The V and J genes are TRBV29-1 and TRBJ2-7; maybe TRBD2 (5 bases). The V end lost 0 bases, the J end lost 2 bases, and 14 bases lay between the germline ends. Per the germline V gene, CDR1 is SQVTM and CDR2 is ANQGSEA. The CDR3 has 15 residues. The CDR3 sequence is CSVEDHRGPPYEQYF. CDR3 bases: TGCAGCGTTGAAGATCATCGCGGGCCCCCCTACGAGCAGTACTTC.

The rearrangement uses TRBV12-5 and TRBJ2-7, with TRBD1 identical over 10 bases. The CDR3 length is 14 residues. V gave up 7 bases and J gave up 2 bases; unmatched junction bases: 5. Germline-derived CDR1 and CDR2 are LGHNT and FRNRAP. For the CDR3, the DNA is TGTGCTAGTGCCGTGACAGGGGGCCCCTACGAGCAGTACTTC. Protein sequence: CASAVTGGPYEQYF.

This clonotype was counted many times. The chain joins TRBV5-1 to TRBJ1-5; the D gene is possibly TRBD1 (5 bases). In germline, CDR1 is SGHRS, CDR2 YFSETQ. V dropped 4 bases and J dropped 1 base, with 12 bases sitting between them. The CDR3 loop spans 15 amino acids. The CDR3 DNA follows: TGCGCCAGCAGCCCCGAAGGGGCCAGCAATCAGCCCCAGCATTTT. Translating it yields CASSPEGASNQPQHF.

The chain uses TRBV7-9 and TRBJ2-2; D not resolved. The CDR3 has 15 residues. The V gene's germline CDR1 is SEHNR and CDR2 FQNEAQ (reference sequence). Trimming shortened V by 5 bases and J by 2 bases, and 12 bases separated the two germline ends. Written as DNA, the CDR3 is TGTGCCAGCAGCCCCGCCACCTTAAACACCGGGGAGCTGTTTTTT. Protein sequence: CASSPATLNTGELFF.

The V call is TRBV11-3, the J call TRBJ2-1; D possibly corresponds to TRBD2 (6 bases). The CDR3 runs to 15 residues. Germline V gene sequence: CDR1 SGHNT, CDR2 YENEEA. V shed 2 bases and J shed 4 bases, with 12 bases lying between them. This CDR3 is CASSLRSGSYNEQFF. CDR3 DNA sequence: TGTGCCAGCAGCTTAAGAAGCGGGTCATACAATGAGCAGTTCTTC.

The rearrangement links TRBV19 to TRBJ2-5, with TRBD1 matching over 7 bases. The V gene end was trimmed by 6 bases and the J gene end by 7 bases; junction bases not matched to a gene: 8. Germline-derived CDR1 and CDR2 are LNHDA and SQIVND (reference sequence). The CDR3 totals 13 residues. CDR3 amino acids: CASRGDRTRTQYF. The CDR3 DNA sequence: TGTGCCAGTAGGGGGGACAGAACCCGGACCCAGTACTTC.

The V gene is TRBV5-1, the J gene TRBJ2-5, with 9 bases matching TRBD2. The germline V gene encodes CDR1 SGHRS and CDR2 YFSETQ. After removal of 4 bases from V and 1 base from J, the junction contained 11 bases not matched to a gene. The CDR3 is made up of 17 amino acids. CDR3 loop: CASSLRSSGRLQETQYF. CDR3 DNA sequence: TGCGCCAGCAGCCTCCGATCGAGCGGGAGGCTCCAAGAGACCCAGTACTTC.

This clonotype was recorded a few times. The chain recombines TRBV9 with TRBJ2-2; TRBD1 aligns across 11 bases. Losses at the gene ends were 4 bases for V and 9 bases for J; bases not matched to a gene: 8. This CDR3 has 15 residues. The V gene's germline CDR1 is SGDLS and CDR2 YYNGEE. CDR3 in DNA: TGTGCCAGCAGCCCACGGACAGGGGGCGGGCGGGAGCTGTTTTTT. This encodes CASSPRTGGGRELFF.

This clonotype was found many times. The chain links TRBV7-9 to TRBJ2-2, with D possibly matching TRBD1 (6 bases). V lost 3 bases to trimming and J lost 1 base, with 9 bases between them. Germline CDR1 is SEHNR and CDR2 is FQNEAQ (reference sequence). The CDR3 runs to 15 residues. The CDR3 spells CASSLGAKNTGELFF. The CDR3 bases are TGTGCCAGCAGCTTGGGGGCCAAGAACACCGGGGAGCTGTTTTTT.

This chain joins TRBV24-1 and TRBJ1-1; 7 positions match TRBD1. This CDR3 spans 15 amino acids. Trimming at V came to 8 bases and at J to 3 bases, leaving 11 bases not matched to a gene. Germline values: CDR1 KGHDR, CDR2 SFDVKD. CDR3 protein: CATIRQGSPDTEAFF. The CDR3 nucleotides are TGTGCCACCATTCGACAGGGATCGCCGGACACTGAAGCTTTCTTT.

This clonotype was found many times. The chain recombines TRBV12-3 or TRBV12-4 with TRBJ1-4, with D possibly TRBD1 on 5 matching bases. V was shortened by 8 bases and J by 7 bases, with 14 bases between the two germline ends. This CDR3 spans 13 amino acids. The CDR3 nucleotides read TGTGCCAGCGCCTTAGGGGCTGGTGAAAAACTGTTTTTT. Translated, it gives CASALGAGEKLFF.

This chain joins TRBV12-3 or TRBV12-4 and TRBJ2-7; 8 bases are a match to TRBD2. The CDR3 is 14 amino acids. Losses at the gene ends were 5 bases for V and 9 bases for J; bases not matched to a gene: 12. The chain's CDR3 is CASSAGTSLTRQYF. The CDR3 DNA follows: TGTGCCAGCAGTGCCGGGACTAGTTTAACCCGGCAGTACTTC.

This clonotype was seen more than once but under ten times. The J gene is TRBJ2-7, the V gene TRBV11-2, with D unclear. Trimming left V 0 bases short and J 4 bases short, with 13 bases between. This CDR3 spans 15 amino acids. The V gene's germline CDR1 is SGHAT and CDR2 FQNNGV. The CDR3: CASSLDKTPGYEQYF. CDR3 nucleotide sequence: TGTGCCAGCAGCTTAGACAAGACACCCGGGTACGAGCAGTACTTC.

CDR3 sequence reads: CASSQGQGFSIQYF. The CDR3 DNA is TGTGCCAGCAGCCAAGGACAGGGGTTTAGCATTCAGTACTTC. The chain couples TRBV3-1 to TRBJ2-4; 8 nucleotides align to TRBD1. J lost 9 bases, V lost 1 base, and 5 bases had no gene match. CDR3 length equals 14 residues. CDR1 is LGHDT, CDR2 YNNKEL, per germline (reference sequence).

V usage is TRBV25-1 and J usage is TRBJ2-5, with 10 bases aligning to TRBD2. Germline CDR1 and CDR2: MGHDK and SYGVNS. V trimming: 1 base; J trimming: 1 base; junction bases outside the gene matches: 3. The CDR3 extends over 16 amino acids. In nucleotides, the CDR3 is TGTGCCAGCAGTGAATTGACTAGCGGGCTCCAAGAGACCCAGTACTTC. This sequence encodes CASSELTSGLQETQYF.

This clonotype was counted between two and nine times. The rearrangement joins TRBV6-1 to TRBJ2-7; the match to TRBD2 covers 7 bases. V was clipped by 6 bases and J by 2 bases; unmatched bases: 10. CDR3 size: 15 residues. Looked up from germline, CDR1 is MNHNS and CDR2 is SASEGT. CDR3 nucleotide sequence: TGTGCCAGCAGCTCGTCGGGGGGTTGGCCCTACGAGCAGTACGTC. It codes for CASSSSGGWPYEQYV.

This clonotype occurred a few times. The chain recombines TRBV4-1 with TRBJ1-3; the D gene is possibly TRBD1 (6 bases). Between the trimmed V and J ends, which lost 4 bases and 3 bases, there was a span of 13 bases. This CDR3 is built from 15 residues. Germline assignment: CDR1 MGHRA and CDR2 YSYEKL. CDR3 in DNA: TGCGCCAGCAGCCCCGGGACAAGGCTTGGAAACACCATATATTTT. Protein: CASSPGTRLGNTIYF.

This clonotype was seen at least ten times. CDR3 bases: TGTGCATCTCGAGGGGGTTTCACTGAAGCTTTCTTT. This codes for CASRGGFTEAFF. The rearrangement joins TRBV25-1 to TRBJ1-1, with D possibly matching TRBD1 (6 bases). There are 12 residues in the CDR3. Germline CDR1 is MGHDK and CDR2 is SYGVNS.